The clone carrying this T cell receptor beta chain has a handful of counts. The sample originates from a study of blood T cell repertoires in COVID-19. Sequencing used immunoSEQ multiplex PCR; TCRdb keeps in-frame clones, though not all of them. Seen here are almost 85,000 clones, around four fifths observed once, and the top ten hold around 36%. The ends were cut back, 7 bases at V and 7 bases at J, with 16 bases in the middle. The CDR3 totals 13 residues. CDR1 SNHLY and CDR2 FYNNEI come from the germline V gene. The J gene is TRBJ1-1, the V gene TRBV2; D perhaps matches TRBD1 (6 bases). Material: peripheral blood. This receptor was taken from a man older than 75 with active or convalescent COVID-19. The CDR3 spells CASKDRNVDEAFF. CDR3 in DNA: TGTGCCAGCAAAGACAGGAATGTAGATGAAGCTTTCTTT. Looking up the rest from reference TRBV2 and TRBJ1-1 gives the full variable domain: EPEVTQTPSHQVTQMGQEVILRCVPISNHLYFYWYRQILGQKVEFLVSFYNNEISEKSEIFDDQFSVERPDGSNFTLKIRSTKLEDSAMYFCASKDRNVDEAFFGQGTRLTVV.